This is a list of T cell receptor beta chains from one sample in a study of Graves' ophthalmopathy and Graves' hyperthyroidism. TCRdb reanalysed the multiplex PCR reads using MiXCR and keeps one entry per CDR3 protein. The sample shows about 400,000 distinct CDR3 sequences, roughly 21% of them seen only once. The specimen was peripheral blood. These receptors were obtained from a woman aged 18-35 years with stable Graves' hyperthyroidism. Each CDR3 is given with its conserved first and last residue. The D gene is left open where the match is weak. Clone size is not always given. Where it is, it says once, few, many or a class for expanded clones.

TRBV10-2,TRBJ2-7,-,13,many,TGCGCCAGCAGCCGGGACCCCGTAAACGAGCAGTACTTC,CASSRDPVNEQYF
TRBV7-2,TRBJ1-1,-,15,many,TGTGCCAGCAGCTTAAACGGCCGTATGAACACTGAAGCTTTCTTT,CASSLNGRMNTEAFF
TRBV6-2/TRBV6-3,TRBJ2-7,-,15,-,TGTGCCAGCAGCCTACTGGGACCCCTCTCCTACGAGCAGTACTTC,CASSLLGPLSYEQYF
TRBV7-8,TRBJ2-5,TRBD1,15,many,TGTGCCAGCAGACGGCTGACAGGGGGCGTCGAGACCCAGTACTTC,CASRRLTGGVETQYF
TRBV30,TRBJ1-1,-,14,few,TGTGCCTGGAGTGTAGGGGGAGCGAACACTGAAGCTTTCTTT,CAWSVGGANTEAFF
TRBV5-5,TRBJ2-5,TRBD1,13,many,TGTGCCAGCAGCTGGACAGGACAAGAGACCCAGTACTTC,CASSWTGQETQYF
TRBV15,TRBJ1-5,-,17,many,TGTGCCACCAGCAGAGCCATCGGGAGGGGAAGGAATCAGCCCCAGCATTTT,CATSRAIGRGRNQPQHF
TRBV15,TRBJ1-6,-,14,many,TGTGCCACCAGCAGAGACAGGAATAATTCACCCCTCCACTTT,CATSRDRNNSPLHF
TRBV12-3/TRBV12-4,TRBJ2-7,TRBD2,14,many,TGTGCCAGCAGCCCACTAGCGGGAGGTTACGAGCAGTACTTC,CASSPLAGGYEQYF
TRBV7-7,TRBJ1-5,TRBD1,19,-,TGTGCTAGCAGCTTAGTCCCCATAGACAGGGACTATAGCAATCAGCCCCAGCATTTT,CASSLVPIDRDYSNQPQHF
TRBV12-3/TRBV12-4,TRBJ2-7,TRBD2,17,-,TGTGCCAGCAGTTTTCCCAGGCTAGCGGGAGGCCCCCGCGAGCAGTACTTC,CASSFPRLAGGPREQYF
TRBV28,TRBJ1-1,TRBD1,16,many,TGTGCCAGCAGTTTAAAGAGGGGGCGAAGCGACACTGAAGCTTTCTTT,CASSLKRGRSDTEAFF
TRBV30,TRBJ2-4,TRBD1,16,many,TGTGCCTGGAGTAGAACAGGGGGATTCGCCAAAAACATTCAGTACTTC,CAWSRTGGFAKNIQYF
TRBV6-1,TRBJ2-2,TRBD1,15,many,TGTGCCAGCAGTGAGAAATGGGACAGGGCCGGGGAGCTGTTTTTT,CASSEKWDRAGELFF
TRBV5-8,TRBJ1-1,TRBD1,14,-,TGTGCCAGCAGCTCACGGGACAGGGTCACTGAAGCTTTCTTT,CASSSRDRVTEAFF
TRBV4-3,TRBJ2-7,-,16,-,TGCGCCAGCAGCCAAGACTTAGCGGTTAGGGTCTACGAGCAGTACTTC,CASSQDLAVRVYEQYF
TRBV4-3,TRBJ2-5,TRBD2,15,many,TGCGCCAGCAGCCCTAGCGGGGGCCCCCAAGAGACCCAGTACTTC,CASSPSGGPQETQYF
TRBV9,TRBJ2-5,-,14,-,TGTGCCAGCAGCACCCGCTCAGGGGCGGGGACCCAGTACTTC,CASSTRSGAGTQYF
TRBV12-3/TRBV12-4,TRBJ2-2,TRBD1,19,-,TGTGCCAGCAGTTTCCCCCCGGACAGGGGCCTTCAAAACACCGGGGAGCTGTTTTTT,CASSFPPDRGLQNTGELFF
TRBV6-2/TRBV6-3,TRBJ1-1,-,14,many,TGTGCCAGCAGTTACGCAGTTAGGCGCACTGAAGCTTTCTTT,CASSYAVRRTEAFF